This T cell receptor beta chain emerged from a study of blood T cells in healthy people across ages. Study in general: Roughly one uniquely barcoded beta molecule per two T cells was captured.

Study outcomes and limitations: While age rose, TCR beta diversity per million T cells dropped in a roughly linear way. The diversity estimates, figures obtained from one million T cells, were considered underestimates.

PCR was performed a second time for about 6 to 11 cycles using a sample-barcoded 5' primer and a J-beta primer mix. TCRdb reanalysed the 5' RACE reads using MiXCR and keeps one entry per CDR3 protein. The sample lists some 1,800,000 distinct CDR3 sequences; roughly 43% were seen once. Remarks on this clonotype: What it binds is not known. Germline and junction disagree at one end, which may indicate a read error.

Germline V gene sequence: CDR1 MNHEY, CDR2 SMNVEV (reference sequence). The CDR3 covers 18 residues. This receptor was obtained from a human donor in good health. Specimen: blood. The V gene is TRBV27, the J gene TRBJ2-6, with D possibly TRBD1 on 6 matching bases. DNA of the CDR3: TGTGCCAGCAGCTTAAACAGGGTTCCCCTCTCTGGGGCCAACGTCCGGACTTTC. This encodes CASSLNRVPLSGANVRTF.